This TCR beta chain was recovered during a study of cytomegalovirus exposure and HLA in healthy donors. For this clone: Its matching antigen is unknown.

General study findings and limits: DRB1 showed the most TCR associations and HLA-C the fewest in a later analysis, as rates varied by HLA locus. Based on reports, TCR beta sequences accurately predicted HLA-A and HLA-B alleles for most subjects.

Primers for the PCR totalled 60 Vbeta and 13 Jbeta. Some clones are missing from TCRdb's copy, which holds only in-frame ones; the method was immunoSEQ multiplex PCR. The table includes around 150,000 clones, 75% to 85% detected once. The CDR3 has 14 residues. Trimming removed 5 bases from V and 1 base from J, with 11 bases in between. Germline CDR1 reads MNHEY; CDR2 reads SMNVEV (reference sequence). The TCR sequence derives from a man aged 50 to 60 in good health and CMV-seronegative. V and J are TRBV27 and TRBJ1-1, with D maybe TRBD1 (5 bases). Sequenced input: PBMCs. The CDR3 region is CASSRWGTNTEAFF. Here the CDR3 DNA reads TGTGCCAGCAGTCGTTGGGGCACGAACACTGAAGCTTTCTTT.